The 26 T cell receptor beta chains below were found in one sample sequenced in a study of T cell responses to AZD1222 COVID-19 vaccine. The protocol was immunoSEQ multiplex PCR, while the TCRdb copy is restricted to in-frame clones and leaves out a portion. The data contain 200,000 to 250,000 clones, roughly 94% of them singletons. The sample was peripheral blood, taken 28 days after the second dose of the MenACWY control vaccine. These receptors all stem from an adult who received the MenACWY meningococcal vaccine as a control.

This chain connects TRBV5-1 to TRBJ2-7, with D perhaps given as TRBD1 or TRBD2 (6 bases each). The ends were cut back, 4 bases at V and 6 bases at J, with 14 bases in the middle. This CDR3 is built from 13 residues. Looked up from germline, CDR1 is SGHRS and CDR2 is YFSETQ. CDR3 sequence reads: CASSPTGAGEQYF. In nucleotides, the CDR3 is TGCGCCAGCAGCCCAACGGGGGCGGGCGAGCAGTACTTC.

The chain links TRBV28 to TRBJ2-2, with 9 bases matching TRBD1. Unmatched junction bases numbered 5, after V lost 6 bases and J lost 6 bases. The CDR3 is made up of 14 amino acids. The germline CDR1 and CDR2 sequences are MDHEN and SYDVKM. The CDR3 sequence: CASSLQGAAGELFF. The CDR3 DNA is TGTGCCAGCAGCCTACAGGGGGCGGCCGGGGAGCTGTTTTTT.

The gene calls are TRBV29-1 and TRBJ1-1; D is unresolved. V was shortened by 6 bases and J by 6 bases, with 14 bases between the two germline ends. From germline, CDR1 is SQVTM and CDR2 ANQGSEA. This CDR3 contains 12 residues. Written as DNA, the CDR3 is TGCAGCGTCGAAATCGGGTGGCCTGAAGCTTTCTTT. Translation: CSVEIGWPEAFF.

The rearrangement joins TRBV9 to TRBJ1-1, with TRBD1 identical over 7 bases. CDR3 length: 13 residues. The V and J ends lost 0 bases and 5 bases, in that order; junction bases with no gene match: 1. Germline CDR1 and CDR2: SGDLS and YYNGEE. The chain's CDR3 is CASSVVQGTEAFF. Here the CDR3 DNA reads TGTGCCAGCAGCGTAGTACAGGGGACTGAAGCTTTCTTT.

This clone has just one count. This rearrangement joins TRBV6-5 to TRBJ2-2; 8 bases are shared with TRBD1. V was clipped by 6 bases and J by 6 bases; unmatched bases: 6. Per germline, CDR1 MNHEY and CDR2 SVGAGI. This CDR3 is 14 amino acids long. Here the CDR3 reads CASRPTGESGELFF. The CDR3 bases are TGTGCCAGCAGACCGACAGGGGAGTCCGGGGAGCTGTTTTTT.

This chain links TRBV5-4 with TRBJ2-7, with D maybe TRBD1 (5 bases). The CDR3 covers 16 residues. V was clipped by 0 bases and J by 0 bases, with 13 bases between them. The germline V gene encodes CDR1 SGHNT and CDR2 YYREEE (reference sequence). This CDR3 is CASSLDRGLGSYEQYF. In nucleotides, the CDR3 is TGTGCCAGCAGCTTGGATAGGGGTTTGGGCTCCTACGAGCAGTACTTC.

The chain is built from TRBV6-5 and TRBJ1-1, with D possibly being TRBD1 (6 bases). Trimming left V 6 bases short and J 0 bases short, with 8 bases between. CDR1 is MNHEY, CDR2 SVGAGI, per germline. The CDR3 is 13 residues long. CDR3 sequence (DNA): TGTGCCAGCAGGACAGGAGTGAACACTGAAGCTTTCTTT. Translating it yields CASRTGVNTEAFF.

This chain links TRBV7-3 with TRBJ2-2; a weak D match, TRBD1 (5 bases). Trimming stripped 5 bases from V and 5 bases from J, with 9 bases between. Germline-derived CDR1 and CDR2 are SGHTA and FQGTGA. This CDR3 region has 13 residues. CDR3 nucleotide sequence: TGTGCCAGCAGCCGGAGACAGACCGGGGAGCTGTTTTTT. Translating gives CASSRRQTGELFF. Looking up the rest from reference TRBV7-3 and TRBJ2-2 gives the full variable domain: GAGVSQTPSNKVTEKGKYVELRCDPISGHTALYWYRQSLGQGPEFLIYFQGTGAADDSGLPNDRFFAVRPEGSVSTLKIQRTERGDSAVYLCASSRRQTGELFFGEGSRLTVL.

The chain combines TRBV10-3 with TRBJ2-2; the D gene is possibly TRBD2 (5 bases). V gave up 6 bases and J gave up 3 bases, with 8 bases separating them. This CDR3 region has 13 residues. Per germline, CDR1 ENHRY and CDR2 SYGVKD. CDR3 region: CAIRVGDTGELFF. DNA for the CDR3: TGTGCCATCAGGGTCGGGGACACCGGGGAGCTGTTTTTT.

The chain recombines TRBV28 with TRBJ1-2; 10 bases fit TRBD1. CDR3 length: 15 amino acids. The V segment lost 5 bases and the J segment 4 bases; nucleotides outside the gene matches: 7. CDR1 and CDR2 (germline): MDHEN, SYDVKM. CDR3 coding DNA: TGTGCCAGCAGTCCAGGACAGGGGGGTGGCTATGGCTACACCTTC. It specifies CASSPGQGGGYGYTF.

This chain links TRBV11-2 with TRBJ2-1, with TRBD2 matching over 11 bases. The CDR3 is 16 residues long. Germline trimming cut 5 bases from V and 5 bases from J; bases unmatched to any gene: 8. Germline-derived CDR1 and CDR2 are SGHAT and FQNNGV. CDR3 in DNA: TGTGCCAGCAGCCCCCGAGGACTAGCGGGCGACAATGAGCAGTTCTTC. It is translated as CASSPRGLAGDNEQFF.

The V call is TRBV28, the J call TRBJ1-3; D is undetermined. Trimming cost V 2 bases and J 0 bases, with 8 bases left between them. Germline-derived CDR1 and CDR2 are MDHEN and SYDVKM. CDR3 length: 15 residues. CDR3 DNA sequence: TGTGCCAGCAGTTTACAGGTTAGCTCTGGAAACACCATATATTTT. Encoded protein: CASSLQVSSGNTIYF.

The chain uses TRBV6-2 or TRBV6-3 and TRBJ1-2, with TRBD1 as a possible D gene (6 bases). Trimming took off 5 bases at V and 2 bases at J, with 12 bases between the two ends. CDR1 and CDR2 (germline): MNHEY, SVGEGT. CDR3 size: 14 residues. The chain's CDR3 is CASSKTGTNYGYTF. DNA for the CDR3: TGTGCCAGCAGTAAGACAGGAACGAACTATGGCTACACCTTC.

The chain is built from TRBV6-1 and TRBJ2-7, with 9 bases matching TRBD1. This CDR3 is built from 17 residues. The germline CDR1 and CDR2 sequences are MNHNS and SASEGT. Unmatched junction bases numbered 15, after V lost 4 bases and J lost 5 bases. The CDR3 sequence is CASSGYALQGARNEQYF. The DNA for the CDR3 is TGTGCCAGCAGTGGTTATGCCCTACAGGGGGCGAGGAACGAGCAGTACTTC.

CDR3 DNA sequence: TGTGCCAGCAGTGGAGACACGACTAAACTCCACTTT. Amino acid sequence: CASSGDTTKLHF. This chain links TRBV28 with TRBJ1-6; D is undetermined. Trimming stripped 5 bases from V and 16 bases from J, with 15 bases between. The CDR3 consists of 12 residues. CDR1 MDHEN and CDR2 SYDVKM come from the germline V gene.

The chain links TRBV28 to TRBJ2-2; D is ambiguous. Germline loops: CDR1 MDHEN, CDR2 SYDVKM. The germline V and J ends were trimmed by 2 bases and 3 bases, with 7 bases remaining between them. The CDR3 consists of 14 residues. The CDR3 spells CASSLIADTGELFF. The DNA for the CDR3 is TGTGCCAGCAGTTTAATTGCGGACACCGGGGAGCTGTTTTTT.

This clone was observed once. The chain combines TRBV9 with TRBJ1-1; D call uncertain. Per germline, CDR1 SGDLS and CDR2 YYNGEE. V was pared by 0 bases and J by 1 base, with 7 bases between. The length of the CDR3 is 14 residues. CDR3 amino acids: CASSVGVQNTEAFF. The CDR3 nucleotides read TGTGCCAGCAGCGTAGGTGTCCAGAACACTGAAGCTTTCTTT.

This clone was observed a single time. The V and J genes are TRBV2 and TRBJ2-7, with no clear D. Germline CDR1 is SNHLY and CDR2 is FYNNEI. V shed 4 bases and J shed 5 bases, with 15 bases lying between them. The CDR3 has 14 residues. This CDR3 is CASSGDPGVDEQYF. Here the CDR3 DNA reads TGTGCCAGCAGTGGAGACCCGGGCGTGGACGAGCAGTACTTC.

This clone has just a few counts. The V call is TRBV2, the J call TRBJ2-3, with a possible D match to TRBD1 (6 bases). Per germline, CDR1 SNHLY and CDR2 FYNNEI. Trimming took off 5 bases at V and 0 bases at J, with 9 bases between the two ends. This CDR3 comprises 14 residues. The CDR3 nucleotides are TGTGCCAGCAGTCGGGACACAAGCACAGATACGCAGTATTTT. Translation gives CASSRDTSTDTQYF.

This chain uses TRBV24-1 with TRBJ2-1, with 9 bases lining up with TRBD2. Germline loops: CDR1 KGHDR, CDR2 SFDVKD. Germline trimming cut 4 bases from V and 4 bases from J; bases unmatched to any gene: 7. CDR3 length: 16 residues. The CDR3 here is CATSESSGSYYNEQFF. CDR3 bases: TGTGCCACCAGTGAAAGTAGCGGGAGTTATTACAATGAGCAGTTCTTC.

The gene calls are TRBV10-3 and TRBJ2-3; D is possibly TRBD1 (6 bases). V dropped 6 bases and J dropped 6 bases, with 16 bases sitting between them. In germline, CDR1 is ENHRY, CDR2 SYGVKD. CDR3 length equals 14 residues. CDR3 in amino acids: CAISELGGEDTQYF. The CDR3 DNA is TGTGCCATCAGCGAGCTTGGGGGCGAGGATACGCAGTATTTT.

This rearrangement joins TRBV3-1 (or the pseudogene TRBV3-2) to TRBJ1-2; possibly TRBD1 for D (5 bases). Germline CDR1 and CDR2: LGHDT and YNNKEL (reference sequence). V gave up 2 bases and J gave up 8 bases, with 15 bases separating them. This CDR3 spans 14 amino acids. DNA of the CDR3: TGTGCCAGCAGCCAAATGAGGGACGGTAAGGGCTACACCTTC. It yields the protein CASSQMRDGKGYTF.

This clone showed up just once. The rearrangement uses TRBV6-5 and TRBJ2-7, with 9 bases matching TRBD1. Germline trimming cut 7 bases from V and 2 bases from J; bases unmatched to any gene: 6. The germline gives CDR1 MNHEY, CDR2 SVGAGI. The CDR3 contains 14 residues. The CDR3 spells CASTARDRAYEQYF. The CDR3, as DNA: TGTGCCAGCACCGCCCGGGACAGGGCCTACGAGCAGTACTTC.

The chain joins TRBV6-5 to TRBJ1-1; D unclear. Germline V gene lookup returns CDR1 MNHEY and CDR2 SVGAGI. The germline V and J ends were trimmed by 5 bases and 9 bases, with 19 bases remaining between them. The CDR3 is made up of 14 amino acids. CDR3 amino acids: CASSRIDLGDKAFF. CDR3 sequence (DNA): TGTGCCAGCAGTAGAATTGACCTAGGAGACAAAGCTTTCTTT.

This clone was detected only once. This sequence joins TRBV6-5 and TRBJ2-7, with a tentative D call TRBD1 (6 bases). The germline CDR1 and CDR2 sequences are MNHEY and SVGAGI. The CDR3 has 15 residues. Trimming cost V 3 bases and J 2 bases, with 14 bases left between them. The CDR3 DNA reads TGTGCCAGCAGTTATGGGGGCACCTCTCCCTACGAGCAGTACTTC. Translated, it gives CASSYGGTSPYEQYF.

The chain employs TRBV7-6 and TRBJ2-2, with 10 bases lining up with TRBD2. Germline CDR1 SGHVS, CDR2 FNYEAQ. This CDR3 spans 16 amino acids. The junction had 3 bases not matched to a gene; V was cut back by 1 base and J by 4 bases. CDR3 DNA: TGTGCCAGCAGCTTAGGCCTAGCGGGGGTCACCGGGGAGCTGTTTTTT. Amino acid sequence: CASSLGLAGVTGELFF.